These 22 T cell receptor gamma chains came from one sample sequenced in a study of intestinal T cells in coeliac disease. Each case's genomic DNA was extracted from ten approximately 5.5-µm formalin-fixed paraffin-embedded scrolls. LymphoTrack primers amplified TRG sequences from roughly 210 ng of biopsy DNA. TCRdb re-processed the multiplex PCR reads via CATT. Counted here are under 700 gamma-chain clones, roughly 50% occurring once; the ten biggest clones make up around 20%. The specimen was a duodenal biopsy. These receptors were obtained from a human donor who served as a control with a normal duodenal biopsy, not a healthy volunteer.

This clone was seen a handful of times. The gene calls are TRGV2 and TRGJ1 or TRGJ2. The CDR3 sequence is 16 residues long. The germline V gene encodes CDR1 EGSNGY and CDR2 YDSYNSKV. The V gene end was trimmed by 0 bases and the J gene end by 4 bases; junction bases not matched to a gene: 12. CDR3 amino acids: CATWDGLIGVYYKKLF. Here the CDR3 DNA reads TGTGCCACCTGGGACGGGCTGATTGGAGTGTATTATAAGAAACTCTTT.

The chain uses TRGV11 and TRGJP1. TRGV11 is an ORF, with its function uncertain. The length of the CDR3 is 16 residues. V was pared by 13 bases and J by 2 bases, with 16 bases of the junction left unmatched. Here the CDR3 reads CAWLGLGTTTGWFKIF. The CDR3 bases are TGTGCCTGGCTTGGATTAGGCACCACCACTGGTTGGTTCAAGATATTT.

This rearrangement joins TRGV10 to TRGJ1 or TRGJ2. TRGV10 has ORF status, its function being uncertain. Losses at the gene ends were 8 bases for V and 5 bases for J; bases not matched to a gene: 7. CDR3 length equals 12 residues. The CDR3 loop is CAAWTLNYKKLF. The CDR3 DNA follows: TGTGCTGCGTGGACATTAAATTATAAGAAACTCTTT.

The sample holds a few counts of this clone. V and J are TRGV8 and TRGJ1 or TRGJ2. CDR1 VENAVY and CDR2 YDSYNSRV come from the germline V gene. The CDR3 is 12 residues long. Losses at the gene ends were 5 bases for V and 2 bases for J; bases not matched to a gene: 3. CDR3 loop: CATWGYYYKKLF. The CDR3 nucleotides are TGTGCCACCTGGGGATATTATTATAAGAAACTCTTT.

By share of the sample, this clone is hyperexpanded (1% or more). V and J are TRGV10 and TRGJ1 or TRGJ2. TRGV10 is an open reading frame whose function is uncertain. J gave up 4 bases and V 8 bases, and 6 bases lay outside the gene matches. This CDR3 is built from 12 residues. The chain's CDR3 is CAAWGKYYKKLF. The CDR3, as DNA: TGTGCTGCGTGGGGAAAGTATTATAAGAAACTCTTT.

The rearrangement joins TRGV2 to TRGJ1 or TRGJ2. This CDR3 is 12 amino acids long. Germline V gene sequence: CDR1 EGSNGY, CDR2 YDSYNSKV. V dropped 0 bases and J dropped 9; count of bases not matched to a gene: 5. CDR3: CATWDGRVKKLF. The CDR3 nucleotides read TGTGCCACCTGGGACGGGCGCGTTAAGAAACTCTTT.

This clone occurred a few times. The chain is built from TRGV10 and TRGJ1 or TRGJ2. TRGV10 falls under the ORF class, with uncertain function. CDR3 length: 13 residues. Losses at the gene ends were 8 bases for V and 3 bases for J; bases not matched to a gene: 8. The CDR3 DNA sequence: TGTGCTGCGTGGGATGAGGGTTATTATAAGAAACTCTTT. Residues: CAAWDEGYYKKLF.

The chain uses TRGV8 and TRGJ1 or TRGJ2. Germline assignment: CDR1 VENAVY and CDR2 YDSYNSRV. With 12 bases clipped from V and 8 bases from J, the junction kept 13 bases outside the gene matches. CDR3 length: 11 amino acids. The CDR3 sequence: CASKFINKKLF. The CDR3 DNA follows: TGTGCCTCTAAATTTATTAATAAGAAACTCTTT.

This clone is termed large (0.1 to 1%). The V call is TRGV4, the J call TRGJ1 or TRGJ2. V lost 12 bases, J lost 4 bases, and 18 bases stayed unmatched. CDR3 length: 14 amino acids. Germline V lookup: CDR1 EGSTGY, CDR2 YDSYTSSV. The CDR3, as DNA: TGTGCCGACCTGGGAGGGACCCAATATTATAAGAAACTCTTT. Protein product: CADLGGTQYYKKLF.

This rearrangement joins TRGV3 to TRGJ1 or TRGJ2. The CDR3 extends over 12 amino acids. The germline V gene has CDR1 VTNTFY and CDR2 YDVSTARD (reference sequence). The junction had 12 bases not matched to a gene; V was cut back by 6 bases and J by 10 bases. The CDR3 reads CATWTGSRKKLF. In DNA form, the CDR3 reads TGTGCCACCTGGACAGGCTCCCGCAAGAAACTCTTT.

The CDR3 DNA reads as TGTGCCACCTGGACGGGCGTACCCACTGGTTGGTTCAAGATATTT. This gives the protein CATWTGVPTGWFKIF. This sequence joins TRGV2 and TRGJP1. CDR3 length: 15 residues. With 6 bases clipped from V and 3 bases from J, the junction kept 10 bases outside the gene matches. Germline V CDR1 and CDR2: EGSNGY, YDSYNSKV.

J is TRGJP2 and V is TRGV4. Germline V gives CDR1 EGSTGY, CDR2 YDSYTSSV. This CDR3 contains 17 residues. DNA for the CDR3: TGTGCACCTGGGATGGCGGGGTTAGTAGTAGGTGATTGGATCAAGACGTTT. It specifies CAPGMAGLVVGDWIKTF.

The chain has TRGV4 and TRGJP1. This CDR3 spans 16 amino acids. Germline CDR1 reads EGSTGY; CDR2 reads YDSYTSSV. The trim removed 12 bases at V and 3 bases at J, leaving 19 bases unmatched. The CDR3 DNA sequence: TGTGCCCACCTGGGACGTGACACACCCACTGGTTGGTTCAAGATATTT. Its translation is CAHLGRDTPTGWFKIF.

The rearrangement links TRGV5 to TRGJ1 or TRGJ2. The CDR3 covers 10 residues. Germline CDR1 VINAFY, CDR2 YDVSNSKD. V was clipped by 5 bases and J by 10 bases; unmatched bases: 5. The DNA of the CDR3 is TGTGCCACCTGGGTCATCAAGAAACTCTTT. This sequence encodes CATWVIKKLF.

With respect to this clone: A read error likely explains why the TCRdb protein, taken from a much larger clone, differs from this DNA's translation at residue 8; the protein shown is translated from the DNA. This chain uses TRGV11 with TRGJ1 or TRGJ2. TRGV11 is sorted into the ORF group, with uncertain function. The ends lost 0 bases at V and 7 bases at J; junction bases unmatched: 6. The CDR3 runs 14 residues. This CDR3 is CACWIRHAVYKKLF. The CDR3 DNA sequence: TGTGCCTGCTGGATTAGGCACGCAGTGTATAAGAAACTCTTT.

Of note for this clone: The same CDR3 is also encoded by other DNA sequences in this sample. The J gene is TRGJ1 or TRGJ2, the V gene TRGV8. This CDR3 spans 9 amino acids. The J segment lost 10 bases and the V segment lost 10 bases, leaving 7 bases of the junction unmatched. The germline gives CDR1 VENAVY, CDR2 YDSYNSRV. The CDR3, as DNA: TGTGCCACACGTGGGAAGAAACTCTTT. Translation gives CATRGKKLF.

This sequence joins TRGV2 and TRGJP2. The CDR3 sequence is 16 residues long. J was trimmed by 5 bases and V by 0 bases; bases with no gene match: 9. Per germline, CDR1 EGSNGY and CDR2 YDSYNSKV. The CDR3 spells CATWDGRWGSDWIKTF. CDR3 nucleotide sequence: TGTGCCACCTGGGACGGGAGATGGGGGAGTGATTGGATCAAGACGTTT.

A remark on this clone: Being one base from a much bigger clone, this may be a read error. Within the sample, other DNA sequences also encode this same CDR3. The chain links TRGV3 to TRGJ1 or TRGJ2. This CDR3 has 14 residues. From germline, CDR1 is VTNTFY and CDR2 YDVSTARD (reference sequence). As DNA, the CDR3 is TGCGCCACCTGGGAGGTCCGTCTTATTTATAAGAAACTCTTT. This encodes CATWEVRLIYKKLF.

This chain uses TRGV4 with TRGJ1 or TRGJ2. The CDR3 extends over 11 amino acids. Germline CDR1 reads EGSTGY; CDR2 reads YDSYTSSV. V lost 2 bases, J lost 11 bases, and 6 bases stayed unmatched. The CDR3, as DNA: TGTGCCACCTGGGATGTGAGGGAGAAACTCTTT. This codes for CATWDVREKLF.

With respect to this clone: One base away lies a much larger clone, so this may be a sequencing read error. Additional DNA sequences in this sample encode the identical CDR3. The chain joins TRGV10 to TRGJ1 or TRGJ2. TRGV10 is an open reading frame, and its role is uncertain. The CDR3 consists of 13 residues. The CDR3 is CAAWVHIYYKKLF. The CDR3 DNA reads TGTGCTGCGTGGGTTCACATTTATTATAAGAAACTCTTC.

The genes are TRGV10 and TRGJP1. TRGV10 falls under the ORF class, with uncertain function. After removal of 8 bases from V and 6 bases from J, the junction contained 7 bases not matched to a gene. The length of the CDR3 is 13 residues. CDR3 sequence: CAAWDISGWFKIF. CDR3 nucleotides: TGTGCTGCGTGGGATATATCTGGTTGGTTCAAGATATTT.

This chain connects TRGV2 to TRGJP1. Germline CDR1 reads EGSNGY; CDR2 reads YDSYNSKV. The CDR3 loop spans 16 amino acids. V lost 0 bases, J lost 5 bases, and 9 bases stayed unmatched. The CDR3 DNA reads TGTGCCACCTGGGACGGGTCACATTCTACTGGTTGGTTCAAGATATTT. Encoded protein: CATWDGSHSTGWFKIF.